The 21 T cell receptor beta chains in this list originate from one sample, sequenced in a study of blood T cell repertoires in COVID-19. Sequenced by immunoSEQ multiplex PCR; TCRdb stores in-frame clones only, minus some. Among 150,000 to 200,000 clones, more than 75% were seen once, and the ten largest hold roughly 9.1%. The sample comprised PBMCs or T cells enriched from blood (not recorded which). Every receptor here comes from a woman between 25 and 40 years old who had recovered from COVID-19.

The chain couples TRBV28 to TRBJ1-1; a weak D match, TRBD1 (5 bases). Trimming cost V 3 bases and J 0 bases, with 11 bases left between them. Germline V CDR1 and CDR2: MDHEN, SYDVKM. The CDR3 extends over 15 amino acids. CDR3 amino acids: CASSFSVGLNTEAFF. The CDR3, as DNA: TGTGCCAGCAGTTTTTCAGTGGGGCTGAACACTGAAGCTTTCTTT.

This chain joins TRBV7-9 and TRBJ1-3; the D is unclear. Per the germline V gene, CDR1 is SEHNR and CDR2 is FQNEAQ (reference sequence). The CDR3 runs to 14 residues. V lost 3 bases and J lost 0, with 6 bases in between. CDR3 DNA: TGTGCCAGCAGCTTTGGAGGCTCTGGAAACACCATATATTTT. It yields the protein CASSFGGSGNTIYF.

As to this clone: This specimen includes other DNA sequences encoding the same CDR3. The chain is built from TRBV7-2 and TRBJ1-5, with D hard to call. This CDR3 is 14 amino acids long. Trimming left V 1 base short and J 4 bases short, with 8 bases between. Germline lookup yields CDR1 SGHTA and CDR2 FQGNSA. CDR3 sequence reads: CASSLGGGNQPQHF. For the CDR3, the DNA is TGTGCCAGCAGCTTAGGCGGCGGTAATCAGCCCCAGCATTTT.

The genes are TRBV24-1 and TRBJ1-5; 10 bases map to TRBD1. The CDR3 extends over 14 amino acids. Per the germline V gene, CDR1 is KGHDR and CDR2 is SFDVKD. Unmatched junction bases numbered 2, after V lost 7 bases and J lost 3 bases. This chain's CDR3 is CATRGQGYNQPQHF. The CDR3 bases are TGTGCCACCAGGGGACAGGGGTACAATCAGCCCCAGCATTTT.

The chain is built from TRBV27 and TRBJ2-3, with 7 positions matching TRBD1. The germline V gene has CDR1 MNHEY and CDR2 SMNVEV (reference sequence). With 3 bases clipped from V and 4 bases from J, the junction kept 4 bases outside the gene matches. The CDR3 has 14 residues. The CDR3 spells CASSFTGEADTQYF. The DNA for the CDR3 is TGTGCCAGCAGTTTTACAGGGGAAGCAGATACGCAGTATTTT.

The CDR3 is CAWAGGVATDTQYF. DNA for the CDR3: TGTGCCTGGGCCGGAGGGGTGGCCACAGATACGCAGTATTTT. The chain combines TRBV30 with TRBJ2-3, with D perhaps TRBD2 (6 bases). Between the trimmed V and J ends, which lost 5 bases and 2 bases, there was a span of 14 bases. This CDR3 comprises 14 residues. Germline values: CDR1 GTSNPN, CDR2 SVGIG (reference sequence).

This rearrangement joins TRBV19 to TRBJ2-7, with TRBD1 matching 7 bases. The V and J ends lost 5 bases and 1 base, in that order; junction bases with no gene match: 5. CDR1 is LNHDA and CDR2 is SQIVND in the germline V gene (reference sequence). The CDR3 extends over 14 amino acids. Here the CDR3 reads CASSQDRQSYEQYF. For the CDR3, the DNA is TGTGCCAGTAGTCAGGACAGGCAATCCTACGAGCAGTACTTC.

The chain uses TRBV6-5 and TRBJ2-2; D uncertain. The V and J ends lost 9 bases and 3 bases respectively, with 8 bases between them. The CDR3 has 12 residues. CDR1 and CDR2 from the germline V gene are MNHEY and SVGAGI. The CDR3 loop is CARGADTGELFF. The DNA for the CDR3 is TGTGCCAGAGGCGCGGACACCGGGGAGCTGTTTTTT.

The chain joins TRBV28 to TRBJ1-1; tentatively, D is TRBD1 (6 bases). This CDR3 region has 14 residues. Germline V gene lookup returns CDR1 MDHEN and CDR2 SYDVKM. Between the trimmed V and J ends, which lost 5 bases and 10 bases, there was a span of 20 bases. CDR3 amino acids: CASSPRWEGGLAFF. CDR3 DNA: TGTGCCAGCAGTCCACGTTGGGAGGGGGGCTTAGCTTTCTTT.

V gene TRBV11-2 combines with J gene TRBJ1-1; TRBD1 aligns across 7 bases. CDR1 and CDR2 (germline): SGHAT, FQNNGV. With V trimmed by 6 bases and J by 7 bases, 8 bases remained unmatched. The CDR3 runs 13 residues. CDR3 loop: CASRITGAGEAFF. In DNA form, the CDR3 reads TGTGCCAGCAGAATTACAGGGGCTGGTGAAGCTTTCTTT. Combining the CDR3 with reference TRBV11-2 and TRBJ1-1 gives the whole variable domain EAGVAQSPRYKIIEKRQSVAFWCNPISGHATLYWYQQILGQGPKLLIQFQNNGVVDDSQLPKDRFSAERLKGVDSTLKIQPAKLEDSAVYLCASRITGAGEAFFGQGTRLTVV.

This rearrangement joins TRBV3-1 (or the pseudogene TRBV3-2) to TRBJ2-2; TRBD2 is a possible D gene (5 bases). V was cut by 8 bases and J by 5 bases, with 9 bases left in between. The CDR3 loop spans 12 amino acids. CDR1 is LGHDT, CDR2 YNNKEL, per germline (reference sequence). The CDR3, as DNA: TGTGCCAGCCTCGGGGTAACCGGGGAGCTGTTTTTT. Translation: CASLGVTGELFF.

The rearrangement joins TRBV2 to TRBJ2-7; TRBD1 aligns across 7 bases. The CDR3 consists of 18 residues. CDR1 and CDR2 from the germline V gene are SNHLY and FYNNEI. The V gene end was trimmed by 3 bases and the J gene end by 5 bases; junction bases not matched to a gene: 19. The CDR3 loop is CASSDSIGGSPRIDEQYF. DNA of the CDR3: TGTGCCAGCAGTGATTCGATAGGGGGCAGCCCGCGGATCGACGAGCAGTACTTC. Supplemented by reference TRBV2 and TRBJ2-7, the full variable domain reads EPEVTQTPSHQVTQMGQEVILRCVPISNHLYFYWYRQILGQKVEFLVSFYNNEISEKSEIFDDQFSVERPDGSNFTLKIRSTKLEDSAMYFCASSDSIGGSPRIDEQYFGPGTRLTVT.

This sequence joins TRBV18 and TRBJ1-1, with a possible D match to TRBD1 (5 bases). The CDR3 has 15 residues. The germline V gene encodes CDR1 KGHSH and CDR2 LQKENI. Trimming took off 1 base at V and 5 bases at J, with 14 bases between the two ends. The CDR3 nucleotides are TGTGCCAGCTCACCACGCTTTGGGGGAGGAACTGAAGCTTTCTTT. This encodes CASSPRFGGGTEAFF.

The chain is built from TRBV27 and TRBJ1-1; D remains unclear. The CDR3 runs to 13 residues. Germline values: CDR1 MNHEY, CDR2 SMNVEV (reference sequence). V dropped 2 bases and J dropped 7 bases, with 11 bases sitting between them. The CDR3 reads CASSLKAGDEAFF. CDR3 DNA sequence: TGTGCCAGCAGTTTAAAGGCAGGCGATGAAGCTTTCTTT.

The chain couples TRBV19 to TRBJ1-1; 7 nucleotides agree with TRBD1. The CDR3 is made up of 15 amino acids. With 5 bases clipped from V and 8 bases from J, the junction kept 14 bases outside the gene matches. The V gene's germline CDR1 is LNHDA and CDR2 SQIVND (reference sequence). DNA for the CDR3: TGTGCCAGTAGTGTCTACCTTCTCGGGACAGCGGAAGCTTTCTTT. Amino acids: CASSVYLLGTAEAFF.

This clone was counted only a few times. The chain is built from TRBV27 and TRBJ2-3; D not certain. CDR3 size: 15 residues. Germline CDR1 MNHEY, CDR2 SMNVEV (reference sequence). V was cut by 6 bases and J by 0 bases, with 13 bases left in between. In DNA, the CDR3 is TGTGCCAGCAGCGCACTCACGCTTAGCACAGATACGCAGTATTTT. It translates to CASSALTLSTDTQYF.

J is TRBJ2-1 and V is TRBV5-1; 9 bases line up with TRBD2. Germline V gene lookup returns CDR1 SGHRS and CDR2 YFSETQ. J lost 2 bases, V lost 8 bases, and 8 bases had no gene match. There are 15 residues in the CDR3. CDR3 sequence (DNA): TGCGCCAGTCGGGCGGGAGGGCCGACCTACAATGAGCAGTTCTTC. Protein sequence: CASRAGGPTYNEQFF.

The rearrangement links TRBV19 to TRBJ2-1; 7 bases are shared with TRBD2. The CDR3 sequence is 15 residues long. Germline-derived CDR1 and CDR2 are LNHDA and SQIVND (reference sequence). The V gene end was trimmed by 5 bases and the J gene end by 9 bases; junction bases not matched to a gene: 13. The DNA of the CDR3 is TGTGCCAGTAGTCCCCGACTAGCTCCTTTCGGTGAGCAGTTCTTC. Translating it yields CASSPRLAPFGEQFF.

This chain's CDR3 is CASSQDRGGNSPLHF. In nucleotides, the CDR3 is TGTGCCAGCAGCCAAGACCGAGGGGGTAATTCACCCCTCCACTTT. The chain combines TRBV3-1 (or the pseudogene TRBV3-2) with TRBJ1-6; TRBD1 might be the D (6 bases). This CDR3 contains 15 residues. The germline CDR1 and CDR2 sequences are LGHDT and YNNKEL (reference sequence). V lost 0 bases to trimming and J lost 6 bases, with 9 bases between them.

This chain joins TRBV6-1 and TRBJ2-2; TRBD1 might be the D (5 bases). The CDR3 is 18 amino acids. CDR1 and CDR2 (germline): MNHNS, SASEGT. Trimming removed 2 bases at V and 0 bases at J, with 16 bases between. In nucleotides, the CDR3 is TGTGCCAGCAGTGAATCCGGGTTCGGCAGGGCGAACACCGGGGAGCTGTTTTTT. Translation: CASSESGFGRANTGELFF.

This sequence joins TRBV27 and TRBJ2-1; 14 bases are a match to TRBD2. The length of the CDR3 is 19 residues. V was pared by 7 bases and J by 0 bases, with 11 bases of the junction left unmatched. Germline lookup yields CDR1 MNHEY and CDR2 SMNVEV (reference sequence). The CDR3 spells CASTPVGLAGVASYNEQFF. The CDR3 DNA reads TGTGCCAGCACTCCAGTGGGACTAGCGGGAGTTGCCTCCTACAATGAGCAGTTCTTC.